Below, 13 T cell receptor beta chains from the same sample are listed, as sequenced in a study of blood T cell repertoires in COVID-19. The protocol was immunoSEQ multiplex PCR, while the TCRdb copy is restricted to in-frame clones and leaves out a portion. There are about 200,000 clones in the sample; 70% to 90% occur only once, and 4.5% to 5% lies in the top ten. The specimen was peripheral blood. The source is a woman over 75 with acute or convalescent COVID-19.

V gene TRBV18 combines with J gene TRBJ1-4, with TRBD1 identical over 7 bases. Losses at the gene ends were 6 bases for V and 7 bases for J; bases not matched to a gene: 14. The V gene's germline CDR1 is KGHSH and CDR2 LQKENI. The length of the CDR3 is 16 residues. The CDR3 nucleotides read TGTGCCAGCTCCCGAACAGGGGTGTGGATACGTGAAAAACTGTTTTTT. It is translated as CASSRTGVWIREKLFF.

The gene calls are TRBV18 and TRBJ2-3; D unclear. The CDR3 runs to 13 residues. CDR1 and CDR2 from the germline V gene are KGHSH and LQKENI. Trimming pared 4 bases from V and 6 bases from J, leaving 11 bases between. CDR3: CASSLSTGDTQYF. The CDR3 DNA reads TGTGCCAGCTCACTCTCGACTGGGGATACGCAGTATTTT.

V usage is TRBV7-2 and J usage is TRBJ1-1, with a tentative D call TRBD1 (6 bases). Germline CDR1 reads SGHTA; CDR2 reads FQGNSA. This CDR3 is built from 15 residues. Trimming cost V 3 bases and J 1 base, with 12 bases left between them. CDR3 sequence: CASSLVGQRNTEAFF. The DNA of the CDR3 is TGTGCCAGCAGCTTGGTTGGACAGCGGAACACTGAAGCTTTCTTT.

The gene calls are TRBV19 and TRBJ1-1; maybe TRBD1 (6 bases). The germline V gene has CDR1 LNHDA and CDR2 SQIVND (reference sequence). The CDR3 sequence is 15 residues long. Trimming took off 7 bases at V and 0 bases at J, with 15 bases between the two ends. Written as DNA, the CDR3 is TGTGCCAGTAAACCGGGGACACTCATGAACACTGAAGCTTTCTTT. Translation gives CASKPGTLMNTEAFF.

This clone was seen repeatedly, ten times or more. V is TRBV28 and J is TRBJ1-5, with unresolved D. Germline V gene lookup returns CDR1 MDHEN and CDR2 SYDVKM. V was pared by 3 bases and J by 6 bases, with 9 bases between. CDR3 length equals 13 residues. The CDR3 loop is CASSFGEGQPQHF. In DNA, the CDR3 is TGTGCCAGCAGTTTCGGGGAGGGTCAGCCCCAGCATTTT.

The chain couples TRBV7-8 to TRBJ1-1, with 7 bases lining up with TRBD1. Trimming at V came to 5 bases and at J to 4 bases, leaving 7 bases not matched to a gene. The CDR3 sequence is 14 residues long. Looked up from germline, CDR1 is SGHVS and CDR2 is FQNEAQ. The CDR3: CASSLPGGSTEAFF. DNA for the CDR3: TGTGCCAGCAGCCTACCAGGGGGTTCCACTGAAGCTTTCTTT.

This chain connects TRBV5-1 to TRBJ1-1; a possible D gene is TRBD1 (5 bases). The V gene lost 0 bases and the J gene lost 2 bases, with 8 bases spanning the gap. The length of the CDR3 is 14 residues. Germline-derived CDR1 and CDR2 are SGHRS and YFSETQ. CDR3 in amino acids: CASSLVTDNTEAFF. CDR3 in DNA: TGCGCCAGCAGCTTGGTGACAGATAACACTGAAGCTTTCTTT.

V is TRBV6-2 or TRBV6-3 and J is TRBJ2-3; 11 bases agree with TRBD2. The V gene end was trimmed by 4 bases and the J gene end by 2 bases; junction bases not matched to a gene: 11. Per the germline V gene, CDR1 is MNHEY and CDR2 is SVGEGT. This CDR3 has 18 residues. For the CDR3, the DNA is TGTGCCAGCAGTTTACGACTAGCGGGAATGGGGAACACAGATACGCAGTATTTT. Protein sequence: CASSLRLAGMGNTDTQYF.

This chain connects TRBV5-1 to TRBJ2-1; 7 bases are a match to TRBD2. The germline gives CDR1 SGHRS, CDR2 YFSETQ. The trim removed 5 bases at V and 7 bases at J, leaving 15 bases unmatched. CDR3 size: 16 residues. This chain's CDR3 is CASSPQAAGKRNEQFF. The CDR3 DNA follows: TGCGCCAGCAGTCCCCAAGCAGCGGGAAAGAGGAATGAGCAGTTCTTC.

Only one count was recorded for this clone. This chain links TRBV2 with TRBJ2-5, with D possibly TRBD1 on 5 matching bases. V was pared by 7 bases and J by 3 bases, with 6 bases between. CDR1 SNHLY and CDR2 FYNNEI come from the germline V gene. The CDR3 loop spans 11 amino acids. The CDR3 reads CASKTEETQYF. The DNA for the CDR3 is TGTGCCAGCAAGACAGAAGAGACCCAGTACTTC.

This chain connects TRBV6-6 to TRBJ1-6, with D unclear. CDR1 MNHNY and CDR2 SVGAGI come from the germline V gene (reference sequence). The CDR3 runs to 13 residues. V shed 2 bases and J shed 5 bases, with 4 bases lying between them. CDR3 sequence reads: CASSYLNNSPLHF. As DNA, the CDR3 is TGTGCCAGCAGTTACCTAAATAATTCACCCCTCCACTTT.

The chain links TRBV7-2 to TRBJ2-7, with 10 bases that match TRBD1. The CDR3 is made up of 14 amino acids. After removal of 4 bases from V and 5 bases from J, the junction contained 5 bases not matched to a gene. Germline loops: CDR1 SGHTA, CDR2 FQGNSA. The CDR3 DNA reads as TGTGCCAGCAGCTCCTCGGGACAGGGGAACGAGCAGTACTTC. Translated: CASSSSGQGNEQYF.

This sequence joins TRBV19 and TRBJ1-3, with TRBD1 identical over 8 bases. V was clipped by 6 bases and J by 2 bases; unmatched bases: 6. Germline V lookup: CDR1 LNHDA, CDR2 SQIVND (reference sequence). The CDR3 is 15 residues long. The DNA of the CDR3 is TGTGCCAGTAGCCGACAGGGGATGGCTGGAAACACCATATATTTT. Residues: CASSRQGMAGNTIYF.